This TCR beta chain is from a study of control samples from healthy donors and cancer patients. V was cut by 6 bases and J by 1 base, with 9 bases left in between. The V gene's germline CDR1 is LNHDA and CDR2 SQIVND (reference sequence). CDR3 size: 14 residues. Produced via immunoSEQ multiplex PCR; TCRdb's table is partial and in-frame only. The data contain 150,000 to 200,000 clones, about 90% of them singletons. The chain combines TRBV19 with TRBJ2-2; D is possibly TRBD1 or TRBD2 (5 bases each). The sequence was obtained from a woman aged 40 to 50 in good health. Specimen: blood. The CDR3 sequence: CASSRGGNTGELFF. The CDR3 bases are TGTGCCAGTAGCCGGGGCGGGAACACCGGGGAGCTGTTTTTT.